This record covers a single T cell receptor beta chain. The record originates from a study of blood T cell repertoires in COVID-19. Study summary: Acute-phase and convalescent COVID-19 samples originated in the United States, Italy and Spain.

The CDR3 extends over 15 amino acids. The V end was cut by 2 bases, the J end by 0 bases, with 9 bases between. Per germline, CDR1 SGHDT and CDR2 YYEEEE. Under the authors' procedure: Amplification with reference gene primers provided the estimates of nucleated cell counts. Some clones are missing from TCRdb's copy, which holds only in-frame ones; the method was immunoSEQ multiplex PCR. For V, J and clone size, that table is used; D and trimming come from the DNA. The table shows fewer than 40,000 clones, with more than 70% occurring only once. Sequenced material: peripheral blood. The source is a man aged 55 to 70 with acute or convalescent COVID-19. This chain joins TRBV5-6 and TRBJ2-1; D is unclear. CDR3 in amino acids: CASSFPRISYNEQFF. The CDR3 DNA follows: TGTGCCAGCAGCTTCCCCAGGATCTCCTACAATGAGCAGTTCTTC.